These 12 T cell receptor beta chains were sequenced from one sample in a study of CD4 T cells in relation to SARS-CoV-2 and coronaviruses (dated by TCRdb to 2020 to 2022). Antigen specificity for these receptors is unknown. The library was produced with the immunoSEQ multiplex PCR assay. TCRdb limited this immuneACCESS table to in-frame rearrangements with V and J called. A share of clones is missing; checked studies link under half to unresolved V genes, and the rest is unexplained. The sample table contains about 36,000 clones; only one count was recorded for about 80% of them. Of the sample, 5.5% to 8.5% falls within the top ten clones. The sample consisted of naive CD4+ T cells from PBMCs, cultured in vitro. This sample's cell subset or site label indicates: naive CD4+ T cells isolated by negative enrichment. The receptor set was obtained from an adult with COVID-19.

The rearrangement uses TRBV29-1 and TRBJ2-3, with no clear D. V dropped 4 bases and J dropped 3 bases, with 8 bases sitting between them. Germline-derived CDR1 and CDR2 are SQVTM and ANQGSEA. The CDR3 spans 12 residues. The CDR3 DNA reads TGCAGCGTTGTAGGTGGTACAGATACGCAGTATTTT. Its translation: CSVVGGTDTQYF.

The CDR3: CASSAGRSPLHF. The CDR3 DNA reads TGTGCCAGCAGTGCGGGCAGGTCACCCCTCCACTTT. The chain is built from TRBV25-1 and TRBJ1-6; D unresolved. The germline V gene has CDR1 MGHDK and CDR2 SYGVNS. Trimming pared 4 bases from V and 10 bases from J, leaving 8 bases between. The CDR3 runs to 12 residues.

V usage is TRBV28 and J usage is TRBJ2-5; TRBD2 matches 10 bases. Unmatched junction bases numbered 1, after V lost 1 base and J lost 2 bases. The CDR3 covers 15 residues. CDR1 MDHEN and CDR2 SYDVKM come from the germline V gene. The CDR3 loop reads CASSLSSGGQETQYF. In nucleotides, the CDR3 is TGTGCCAGCAGTTTATCTAGCGGGGGTCAAGAGACCCAGTACTTC.

The genes are TRBV5-1 and TRBJ1-1; 8 bases agree with TRBD1. There are 12 residues in the CDR3. The ends lost 6 bases at V and 6 bases at J; junction bases unmatched: 4. In germline, CDR1 is SGHRS, CDR2 YFSETQ. The CDR3 reads CASTGQGAEAFF. CDR3 nucleotide sequence: TGCGCCAGCACCGGACAGGGAGCTGAAGCTTTCTTT. The variable domain in full, completed from reference TRBV5-1 and TRBJ1-1, reads KAGVTQTPRYLIKTRGQQVTLSCSPISGHRSVSWYQQTPGQGLQFLFEYFSETQRNKGNFPGRFSGRQFSNSRSEMNVSTLELGDSALYLCASTGQGAEAFFGQGTRLTVV.

J is TRBJ2-7 and V is TRBV10-3, with D possibly matching TRBD2 (5 bases). The V end was cut by 0 bases, the J end by 3 bases, with 18 bases between. Germline V gene lookup returns CDR1 ENHRY and CDR2 SYGVKD. The CDR3 totals 17 residues. For the CDR3, the DNA is TGTGCCATCAGTGAGTCGTCGAGGGAAGGGCCCTACTACGAGCAGTACTTC. It yields the protein CAISESSREGPYYEQYF.

The V and J genes are TRBV7-2 and TRBJ2-5, with TRBD1 matching 7 bases. This CDR3 region has 13 residues. J lost 4 bases, V lost 1 base, and 0 bases had no gene match. Germline V CDR1 and CDR2: SGHTA, FQGNSA. In DNA, the CDR3 is TGTGCCAGCAGCTTAGACAGGGGAGAGACCCAGTACTTC. It translates to CASSLDRGETQYF. The entire variable domain, with the rest obtained from reference TRBV7-2 and TRBJ2-5, is as follows: GAGVSQSPSNKVTEKGKDVELRCDPISGHTALYWYRQSLGQGLEFLIYFQGNSAPDKSGLPSDRFSAERTGGSVSTLTIQRTQQEDSAVYLCASSLDRGETQYFGPGTRLLVL.

The chain has TRBV28 and TRBJ2-7, with TRBD2 matching over 11 bases. The CDR3 is 16 residues long. Losses at the gene ends were 3 bases for V and 5 bases for J; bases not matched to a gene: 9. Looked up from germline, CDR1 is MDHEN and CDR2 is SYDVKM. This CDR3 is CASSFSIAGGPNEQYF. CDR3 coding DNA: TGTGCCAGCAGTTTTTCGATAGCGGGAGGGCCCAACGAGCAGTACTTC.

The chain carries TRBV2 and TRBJ2-3; no definite D call. The V end lost 4 bases, the J end lost 2 bases, and 4 bases lay between the germline ends. Germline values: CDR1 SNHLY, CDR2 FYNNEI. The CDR3 contains 12 residues. CDR3 coding DNA: TGTGCCAGCAGTGTCTCCACAGATACGCAGTATTTT. Its translation: CASSVSTDTQYF.

The chain joins TRBV10-3 to TRBJ1-1; TRBD1 might be the D (5 bases). Germline CDR1 is ENHRY and CDR2 is SYGVKD. This CDR3 contains 14 residues. Between the trimmed V and J ends, which lost 2 bases and 0 bases, there was a span of 7 bases. The CDR3 nucleotides read TGTGCCATCAGTGAGCAGGGAATGAACACTGAAGCTTTCTTT. This sequence encodes CAISEQGMNTEAFF.

V is TRBV18 and J is TRBJ1-5, with D uncertain. Germline CDR1 and CDR2: KGHSH and LQKENI. Trimming cost V 5 bases and J 2 bases, with 7 bases left between them. This CDR3 spans 13 amino acids. CDR3 loop: CASSRDGNQPQHF. In DNA, the CDR3 is TGTGCCAGCTCAAGGGATGGCAATCAGCCCCAGCATTTT.

As concerns this clone: Additional DNA sequences in this sample encode the identical CDR3. CDR3 loop: CASSPGGGNTEAFF. The DNA of the CDR3 is TGTGCCAGCTCACCCGGGGGGGGAAACACTGAAGCTTTCTTT. The chain has TRBV18 and TRBJ1-1; TRBD1 might be the D (5 bases). Germline CDR1 is KGHSH and CDR2 is LQKENI. The CDR3 extends over 14 amino acids. V lost 3 bases, J lost 2 bases, and 10 bases lay in between. Using reference TRBV18 and TRBJ1-1 for the parts outside the CDR3, the full variable domain is NAGVMQNPRHLVRRRGQEARLRCSPMKGHSHVYWYRQLPEEGLKFMVYLQKENIIDESGMPKERFSAEFPKEGPSILRIQQVVRGDSAAYFCASSPGGGNTEAFFGQGTRLTVV.

The V call is TRBV6-2 or TRBV6-3, the J call TRBJ1-5; 8 bases map to TRBD1. This CDR3 is built from 15 residues. With 3 bases clipped from V and 6 bases from J, the junction kept 7 bases outside the gene matches. The germline V gene encodes CDR1 MNHEY and CDR2 SVGEGT. Here the CDR3 DNA reads TGTGCCAGCAGTTATGTCAGGGGGCGCGGTCAGCCCCAGCATTTT. Translating gives CASSYVRGRGQPQHF.